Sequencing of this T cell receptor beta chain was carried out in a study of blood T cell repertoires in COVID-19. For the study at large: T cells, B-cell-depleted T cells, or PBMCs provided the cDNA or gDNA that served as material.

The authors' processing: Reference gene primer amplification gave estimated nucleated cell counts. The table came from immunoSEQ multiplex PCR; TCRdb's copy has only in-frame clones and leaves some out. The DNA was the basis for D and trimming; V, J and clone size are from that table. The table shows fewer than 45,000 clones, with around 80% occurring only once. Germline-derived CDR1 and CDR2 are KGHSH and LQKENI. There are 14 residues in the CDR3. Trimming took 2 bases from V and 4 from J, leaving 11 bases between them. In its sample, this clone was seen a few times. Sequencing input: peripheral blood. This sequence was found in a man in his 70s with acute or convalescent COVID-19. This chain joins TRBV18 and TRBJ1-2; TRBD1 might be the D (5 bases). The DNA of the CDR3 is TGTGCCAGCTCACCATCCCCCGGGGGCTATGGCTACACCTTC. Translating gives CASSPSPGGYGYTF.